These 13 T cell receptor beta chains share one sample of origin, sequenced in a study of PD-1 blockade in mismatch repair-deficient tumors. The table came from immunoSEQ multiplex PCR; TCRdb's copy has only in-frame clones and leaves some out. The table lists around 100,000 clones, roughly 80% of them singletons, with about 4.7% in the top ten. Source: peripheral blood, taken about 13 months after starting pembrolizumab. The receptors here all came from an adult with mismatch repair-deficient cancer.

The V and J genes are TRBV11-1 and TRBJ2-7; unclear D gene. Germline V gene lookup returns CDR1 SGHAT and CDR2 FQDESV (reference sequence). V dropped 2 bases and J dropped 2 bases, with 7 bases sitting between them. CDR3 length: 13 amino acids. CDR3 sequence (DNA): TGTGCCAGCAGCTTATTCAGAGCCTACGAGCAGTACTTC. Its protein is CASSLFRAYEQYF. Together with reference TRBV11-1 and TRBJ2-7, the CDR3 gives the full variable domain: EAEVAQSPRYKITEKSQAVAFWCDPISGHATLYWYRQILGQGPELLVQFQDESVVDDSQLPKDRFSAERLKGVDSTLKIQPAELGDSAMYLCASSLFRAYEQYFGPGTRLTVT.

The V gene is TRBV6-6, the J gene TRBJ2-5, with a weak D call TRBD1 (6 bases). The CDR3 loop spans 16 amino acids. With 7 bases removed from V and 5 bases from J, the gap between germline ends came to 23 bases. Germline-derived CDR1 and CDR2 are MNHNY and SVGAGI (reference sequence). DNA of the CDR3: TGTGCCAGCACGACAGGAAAAGATTTCGCAATGGAGACCCAGTACTTC. It specifies CASTTGKDFAMETQYF.

V is TRBV29-1 and J is TRBJ2-1; a weak D match, TRBD1 (6 bases). Trimming stripped 7 bases from V and 0 bases from J, with 16 bases between. The CDR3 has 15 residues. Germline V gives CDR1 SQVTM, CDR2 ANQGSEA. CDR3 region: CSANRQESSYNEQFF. The CDR3 bases are TGCAGCGCAAACCGACAGGAGAGCTCCTACAATGAGCAGTTCTTC.

The sample holds one count of this clone. The gene calls are TRBV10-3 and TRBJ1-5, with D possibly TRBD1 on 5 matching bases. The V end lost 2 bases, the J end lost 8 bases, and 7 bases lay between the germline ends. The CDR3 extends over 12 amino acids. Germline V gene sequence: CDR1 ENHRY, CDR2 SYGVKD. The CDR3 DNA follows: TGTGCCATCAGTGAGATAGGGGAGCCCCAGCATTTT. Amino acids: CAISEIGEPQHF.

The rearrangement joins TRBV14 to TRBJ2-7, with D possibly TRBD2 on 5 matching bases. CDR1 is SGHDN and CDR2 is FVKESK in the germline V gene. With 3 bases removed from V and 0 bases from J, the gap between germline ends came to 15 bases. This CDR3 contains 16 residues. The CDR3: CASSHTRRPSSYEQYF. The CDR3 DNA is TGTGCCAGCAGCCACACCAGGAGGCCGAGCTCCTACGAGCAGTACTTC.

The chain carries TRBV7-6 and TRBJ2-3, with D hard to call. The V gene's germline CDR1 is SGHVS and CDR2 FNYEAQ. The V end lost 3 bases, the J end lost 2 bases, and 15 bases lay between the germline ends. CDR3 length equals 16 residues. CDR3 DNA: TGTGCCAGCAGCTTCGTCGTTTTCGGGCCCACAGATACGCAGTATTTT. As protein: CASSFVVFGPTDTQYF.

The CDR3 is CASSLDHRPNTEAFF. For the CDR3, the DNA is TGTGCCAGCAGCTTGGATCACAGGCCGAACACTGAAGCTTTCTTT. This chain connects TRBV5-8 to TRBJ1-1; TRBD1 is a possible D gene (5 bases). CDR3 length: 15 amino acids. Germline values: CDR1 SGHTS, CDR2 YDEGEE. With 0 bases removed from V and 1 base from J, the gap between germline ends came to 10 bases.

The chain joins TRBV27 to TRBJ2-1, with 7 bases matching TRBD1. The V and J ends lost 3 bases and 4 bases, in that order; junction bases with no gene match: 9. The CDR3 is made up of 16 amino acids. Germline CDR1 reads MNHEY; CDR2 reads SMNVEV (reference sequence). This CDR3 is CASSFFLGDRYNEQFF. The CDR3 nucleotides are TGTGCCAGCAGTTTCTTCCTGGGGGACAGATACAATGAGCAGTTCTTC.

The J gene is TRBJ2-7, the V gene TRBV6-5; tentatively, D is TRBD2 (5 bases). Germline CDR1 and CDR2: MNHEY and SVGAGI. Trimming took off 2 bases at V and 4 bases at J, with 12 bases between the two ends. The CDR3 is 14 amino acids. The CDR3 DNA reads TGTGCCAGCAGTTACGAGGGAAGGGAGTACGAGCAGTACTTC. Protein: CASSYEGREYEQYF.

The rearrangement links TRBV6-1 to TRBJ1-4, with no clear D. Trimming took off 6 bases at V and 7 bases at J, with 18 bases between the two ends. CDR1 is MNHNS, CDR2 SASEGT, per germline. The CDR3 runs 15 residues. CDR3 in DNA: TGTGCCAGCAGCCTAACATCCTCGAAGGGTGAAAAACTGTTTTTT. It codes for CASSLTSSKGEKLFF.

The chain employs TRBV29-1 and TRBJ2-7; 7 nucleotides match TRBD2. Germline trimming cut 5 bases from V and 0 bases from J; bases unmatched to any gene: 7. The germline CDR1 and CDR2 sequences are SQVTM and ANQGSEA. This CDR3 has 14 residues. Here the CDR3 DNA reads TGCAGCGTTACCCAGGGCGGGGGCTCCTACGAGCAGTACTTC. Residues: CSVTQGGGSYEQYF.

The chain carries TRBV20-1 and TRBJ2-3; TRBD1 agrees at 7 bases. With V trimmed by 5 bases and J by 6 bases, 2 bases remained unmatched. The CDR3 has 11 residues. CDR1 DFQATT and CDR2 SNEGSKA come from the germline V gene (reference sequence). CDR3 nucleotides: TGCAGTGCTGACAGGGACGATACGCAGTATTTT. Translating it yields CSADRDDTQYF.

For the CDR3, the DNA is TGCAGCGTTGAGCTAGGGACTACAATTCTTTCCTACAATGAGCAGTTCTTC. This codes for CSVELGTTILSYNEQFF. V and J are TRBV29-1 and TRBJ2-1; 7 bases agree with TRBD2. Looked up from germline, CDR1 is SQVTM and CDR2 is ANQGSEA. CDR3 length: 17 amino acids. Losses at the gene ends were 3 bases for V and 1 base for J; bases not matched to a gene: 12.